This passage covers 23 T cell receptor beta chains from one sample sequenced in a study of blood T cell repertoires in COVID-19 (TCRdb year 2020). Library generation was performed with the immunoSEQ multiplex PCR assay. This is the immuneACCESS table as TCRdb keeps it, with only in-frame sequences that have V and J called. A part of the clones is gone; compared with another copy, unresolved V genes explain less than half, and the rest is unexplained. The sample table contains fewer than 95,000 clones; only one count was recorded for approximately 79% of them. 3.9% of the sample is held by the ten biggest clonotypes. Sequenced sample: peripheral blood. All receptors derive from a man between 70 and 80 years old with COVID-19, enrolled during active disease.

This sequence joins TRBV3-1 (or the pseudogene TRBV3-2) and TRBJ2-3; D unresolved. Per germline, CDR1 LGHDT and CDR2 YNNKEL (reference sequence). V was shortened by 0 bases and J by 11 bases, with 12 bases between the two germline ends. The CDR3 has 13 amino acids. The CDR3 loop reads CASSQDLRPEQYF. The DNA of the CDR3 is TGTGCCAGCAGCCAAGACTTGCGGCCCGAGCAGTATTTT.

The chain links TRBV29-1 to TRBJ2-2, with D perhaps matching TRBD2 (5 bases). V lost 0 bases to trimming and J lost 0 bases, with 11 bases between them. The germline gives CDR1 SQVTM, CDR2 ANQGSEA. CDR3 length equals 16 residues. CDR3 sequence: CSVEDLRGTNTGELFF. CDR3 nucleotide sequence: TGCAGCGTTGAAGATTTACGAGGGACGAACACCGGGGAGCTGTTTTTT.

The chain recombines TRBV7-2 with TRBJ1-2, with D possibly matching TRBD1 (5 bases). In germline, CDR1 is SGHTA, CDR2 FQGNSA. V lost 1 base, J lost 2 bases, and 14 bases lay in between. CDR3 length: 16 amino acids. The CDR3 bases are TGTGCCAGCAGCTTAGTGGGTGCAGGGCTAAACTATGGCTACACCTTC. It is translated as CASSLVGAGLNYGYTF.

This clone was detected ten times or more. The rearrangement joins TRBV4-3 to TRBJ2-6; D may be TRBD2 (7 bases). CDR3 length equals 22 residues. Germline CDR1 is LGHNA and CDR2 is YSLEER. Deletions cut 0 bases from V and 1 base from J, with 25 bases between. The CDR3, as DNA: TGCGCCAGCAGCCAAGAGAGGCCCTCGGGGAGGGGGTACTTTTCTGGGGCCAACGTCCTGACTTTC. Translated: CASSQERPSGRGYFSGANVLTF.

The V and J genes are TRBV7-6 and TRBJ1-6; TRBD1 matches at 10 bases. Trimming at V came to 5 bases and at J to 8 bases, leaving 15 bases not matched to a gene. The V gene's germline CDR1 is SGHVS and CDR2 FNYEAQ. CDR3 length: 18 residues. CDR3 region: CASSSEPSGDRGHSPLHF. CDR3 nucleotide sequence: TGTGCCAGCAGCAGCGAACCCAGCGGGGACAGGGGACATTCACCCCTCCACTTT.

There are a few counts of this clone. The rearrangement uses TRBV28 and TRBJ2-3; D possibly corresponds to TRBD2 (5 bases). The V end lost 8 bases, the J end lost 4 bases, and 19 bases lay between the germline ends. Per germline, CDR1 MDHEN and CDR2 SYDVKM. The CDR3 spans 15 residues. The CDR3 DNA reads TGTGCCAGCGGTCCTCCGACCCTAGCAGCAGATACGCAGTATTTT. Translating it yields CASGPPTLAADTQYF.

The CDR3 is CASSSPGSGTGELFF. The CDR3 bases are TGTGCCAGCAGTTCACCCGGGAGCGGGACCGGGGAGCTGTTTTTT. V usage is TRBV28 and J usage is TRBJ2-2; possible D gene TRBD2, 6 bases. Deletions cut 4 bases from V and 5 bases from J, with 14 bases between. Germline assignment: CDR1 MDHEN and CDR2 SYDVKM. This CDR3 spans 15 amino acids.

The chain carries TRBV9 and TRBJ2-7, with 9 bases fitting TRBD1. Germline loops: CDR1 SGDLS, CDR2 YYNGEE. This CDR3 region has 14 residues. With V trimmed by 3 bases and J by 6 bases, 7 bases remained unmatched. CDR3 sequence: CASSAHPTGGEQYF. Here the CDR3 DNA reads TGTGCCAGCAGCGCCCATCCGACAGGGGGCGAGCAGTACTTC.

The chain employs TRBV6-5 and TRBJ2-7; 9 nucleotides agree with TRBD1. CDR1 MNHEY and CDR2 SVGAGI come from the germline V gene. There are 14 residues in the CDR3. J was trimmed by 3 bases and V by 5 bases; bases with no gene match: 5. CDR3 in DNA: TGTGCCAGCAGTCAAACGGGACAGGGCTACGAGCAGTACTTC. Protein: CASSQTGQGYEQYF.

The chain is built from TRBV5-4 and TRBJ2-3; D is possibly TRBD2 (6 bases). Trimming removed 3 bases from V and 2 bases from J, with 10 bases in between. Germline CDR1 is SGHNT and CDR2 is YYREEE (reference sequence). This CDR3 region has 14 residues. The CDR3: CASSSLADTDTQYF. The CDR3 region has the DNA TGTGCCAGCAGCTCCTTAGCGGACACAGATACGCAGTATTTT.

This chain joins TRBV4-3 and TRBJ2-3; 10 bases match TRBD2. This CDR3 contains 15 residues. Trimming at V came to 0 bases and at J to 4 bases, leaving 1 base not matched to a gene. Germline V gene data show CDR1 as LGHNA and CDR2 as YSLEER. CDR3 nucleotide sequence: TGCGCCAGCAGCCAAGAGCTAGCGGGAGCAGATACGCAGTATTTT. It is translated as CASSQELAGADTQYF.

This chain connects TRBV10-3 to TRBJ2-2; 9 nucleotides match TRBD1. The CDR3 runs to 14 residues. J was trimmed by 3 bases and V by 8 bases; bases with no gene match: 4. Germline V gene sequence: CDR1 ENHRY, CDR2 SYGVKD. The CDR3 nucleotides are TGTGCCATCTCCCGGGACAGGGACACCGGGGAGCTGTTTTTT. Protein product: CAISRDRDTGELFF.

CDR3 in amino acids: CASSLFHIGGGLNTGELFF. As DNA, the CDR3 is TGTGCCAGCAGTTTATTTCACATAGGGGGCGGATTGAACACCGGGGAGCTGTTTTTT. The chain links TRBV27 to TRBJ2-2; 7 positions agree with TRBD1. The V and J ends lost 1 base and 1 base, in that order; junction bases with no gene match: 12. The CDR3 extends over 19 amino acids. Germline V gene data show CDR1 as MNHEY and CDR2 as SMNVEV (reference sequence).

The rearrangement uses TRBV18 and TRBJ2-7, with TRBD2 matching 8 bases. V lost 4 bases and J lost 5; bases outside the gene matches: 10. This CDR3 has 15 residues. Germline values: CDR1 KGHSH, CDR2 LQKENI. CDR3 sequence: CASSHGLAGFDEQYF. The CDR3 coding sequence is TGTGCCAGCTCACACGGACTAGCTGGGTTCGACGAGCAGTACTTC.

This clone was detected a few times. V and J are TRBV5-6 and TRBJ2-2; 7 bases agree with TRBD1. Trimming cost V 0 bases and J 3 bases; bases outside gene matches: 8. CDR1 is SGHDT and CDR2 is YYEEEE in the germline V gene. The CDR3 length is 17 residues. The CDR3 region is CASSLANRGTDTGELFF. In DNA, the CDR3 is TGTGCCAGCAGCTTGGCTAACAGGGGTACTGACACCGGGGAGCTGTTTTTT.

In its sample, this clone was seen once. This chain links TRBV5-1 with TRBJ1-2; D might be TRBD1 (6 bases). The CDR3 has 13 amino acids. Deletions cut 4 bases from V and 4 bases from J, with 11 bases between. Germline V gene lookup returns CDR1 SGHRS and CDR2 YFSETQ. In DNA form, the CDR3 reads TGCGCCAGCAGCATCGGACAGCTCTATGGCTACACCTTC. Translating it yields CASSIGQLYGYTF.

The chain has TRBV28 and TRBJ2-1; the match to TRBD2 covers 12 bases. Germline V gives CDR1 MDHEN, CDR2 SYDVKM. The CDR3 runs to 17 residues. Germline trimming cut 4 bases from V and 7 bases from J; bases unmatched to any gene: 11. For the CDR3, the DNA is TGTGCCAGCAGTTCTCCTACCACTAGCGGGAGGCTGAATGAGCAGTTCTTC. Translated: CASSSPTTSGRLNEQFF.

CDR3 coding DNA: TGTGCCAGCAGCCAAAGCCAAGGGCGGCGTGGGAGCTCTGGAAACACCATATATTTT. Translating gives CASSQSQGRRGSSGNTIYF. The chain has TRBV3-1 (or the pseudogene TRBV3-2) and TRBJ1-3; D is ambiguous. Germline-derived CDR1 and CDR2 are LGHDT and YNNKEL (reference sequence). The CDR3 length is 19 residues. Trimming took off 2 bases at V and 0 bases at J, with 20 bases between the two ends.

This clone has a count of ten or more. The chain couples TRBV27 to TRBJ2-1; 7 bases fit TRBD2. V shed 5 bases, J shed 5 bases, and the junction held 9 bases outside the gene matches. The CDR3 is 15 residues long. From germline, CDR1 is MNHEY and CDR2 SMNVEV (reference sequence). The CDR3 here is CASSLGPSGNNEQFF. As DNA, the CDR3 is TGTGCCAGCAGTCTAGGGCCTAGCGGAAACAATGAGCAGTTCTTC.

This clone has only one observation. The CDR3 DNA reads TGTGCCAGCAGATTCCAAGAGTCCACTGAAGCTTTCTTT. As protein: CASRFQESTEAFF. This rearrangement joins TRBV7-2 to TRBJ1-1; D uncertain. Germline V CDR1 and CDR2: SGHTA, FQGNSA. V was trimmed by 6 bases and J by 4 bases, leaving 12 bases between them. This CDR3 has 13 residues.

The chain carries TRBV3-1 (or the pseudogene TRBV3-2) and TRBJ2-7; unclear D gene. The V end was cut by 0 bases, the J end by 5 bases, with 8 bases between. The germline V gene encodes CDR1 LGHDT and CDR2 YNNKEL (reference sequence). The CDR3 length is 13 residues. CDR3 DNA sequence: TGTGCCAGCAGCCAAGATTATGAGCACGAGCAGTACTTC. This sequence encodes CASSQDYEHEQYF.

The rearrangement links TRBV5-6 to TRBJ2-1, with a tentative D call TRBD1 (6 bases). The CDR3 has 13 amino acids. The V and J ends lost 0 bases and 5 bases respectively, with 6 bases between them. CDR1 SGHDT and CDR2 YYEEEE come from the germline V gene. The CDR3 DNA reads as TGTGCCAGCAGCTTGGGGACAGACAATGAGCAGTTCTTC. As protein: CASSLGTDNEQFF.

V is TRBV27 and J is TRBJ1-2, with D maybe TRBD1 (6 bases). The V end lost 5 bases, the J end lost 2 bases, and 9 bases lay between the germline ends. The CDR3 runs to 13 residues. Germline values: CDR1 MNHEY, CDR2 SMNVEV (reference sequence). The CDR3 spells CASSPGQNYGYTF. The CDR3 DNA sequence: TGTGCCAGCAGTCCCGGACAGAACTATGGCTACACCTTC.